The text below deals with one TCR beta chain. Its antigen is unknown. The PCR made use of 60 Vbeta and 13 Jbeta primers. Repertoires were generated with immunoSEQ multiplex PCR, while TCRdb's copy carries only in-frame clones and drops some. The sample lists roughly 100,000 clones; 83% were seen once. The data belong to a study of cytomegalovirus exposure and HLA in healthy donors. Across the study: Unique TCRs numbering approximately 81 million, obtained from HLA-typed donors, made up an early data release. The study's findings and limits: Later on, an analysis tied around 17,000 TCR beta sequences to HLA alleles at 0.05 false discovery rate. The study assumed roughly uniform donor sequencing depth for presence/absence analyses. Cytomegalovirus-associated status was assigned to 150 to 200 TCR beta chains.

The sequence was collected from a man between 18 and 35 years old in good health and CMV-seronegative. The sequenced sample consisted of PBMCs.

The CDR3 DNA reads TGTGCCAGCAGCATTGGGACTAGCGGGAGCTCGGATGAGCAGTTCTTC. Its protein is CASSIGTSGSSDEQFF. The chain has TRBV13 and TRBJ2-1, with TRBD2 matching over 14 bases. From germline, CDR1 is PRHDT and CDR2 FYEKMQ (reference sequence). CDR3 length: 16 amino acids. With V trimmed by 5 bases and J by 8 bases, 8 bases remained unmatched.